The rows below give T cell receptor beta chains drawn from one sample of a study of beta chain features in type 1 diabetes. The table came from immunoSEQ multiplex PCR; TCRdb's copy has only in-frame clones and leaves some out. Of roughly 500,000 clones listed, about 30% are singletons. Sequenced material: naive CD4+ T cells from blood. The receptors were sampled from a man between 18 and 29 years old in good health. Both conserved end residues are part of each CDR3. D genes are given only for firm matches. A clone size is listed for some rows: how often the clone was seen (once, few, many), or a class if it is expanded.

>TRBJ2-3|TRBV10-3|.|.
CAAKGSTTDTQYF
TGTGCCGCTAAGGGGTCCACCACAGATACGCAGTATTTT
>TRBJ2-1|TRBV7-8|TRBD2|.
CASSLETASGRKQFF
TGTGCCAGCAGCTTAGAAACGGCTAGCGGGAGGAAGCAGTTCTTC
>TRBJ2-5|TRBV7-9|.|.
CASSTGQETQYF
TGTGCCAGCAGTACAGGCCAAGAGACCCAGTACTTC
>TRBJ2-3|TRBV20-1|.|.
CSAGDTQYF
TGCAGTGCTGGGGATACGCAGTATTTT
>TRBJ1-4|TRBV5-1|TRBD1|few
CASSLGDRDGEKLFF
TGCGCCAGCAGCTTGGGGGACAGGGACGGAGAAAAACTGTTTTTT
>TRBJ1-1|TRBV29-1|.|.
CSVTPGARNTEAFF
TGCAGCGTAACGCCAGGGGCCAGGAACACTGAAGCTTTCTTT
>TRBJ2-7|TRBV14|TRBD2|.
CASSQDGSAGGYEQYF
TGTGCCAGCAGCCAAGATGGGTCGGCGGGAGGCTACGAGCAGTACTTC
>TRBJ2-3|TRBV9|.|.
CASSVGGGHTDTQYF
TGTGCCAGCAGCGTAGGTGGGGGACACACAGATACGCAGTATTTT
>TRBJ1-1|TRBV9|.|few
CASSVVQARNTEAFF
TGTGCCAGCAGCGTAGTACAGGCGCGGAACACTGAAGCTTTCTTT
>TRBJ1-2|TRBV13|.|.
CASSARTVNYGYTF
TGTGCCAGCAGCGCCCGGACAGTGAACTATGGCTACACCTTC
>TRBJ2-3|TRBV5-1|.|.
CASSSGVGTDTQYF
TGCGCCAGCAGCTCCGGCGTTGGGACAGATACGCAGTATTTT
>TRBJ2-7|TRBV6-5|.|.
CASSYSAATYEQYF
TGTGCCAGCAGTTACTCGGCGGCAACCTACGAGCAGTACTTC
>TRBJ2-1|TRBV6-1|.|.
CASALGPDNEQFF
TGTGCCAGCGCTTTGGGACCCGACAATGAGCAGTTCTTC